These T cell receptor beta chains were read from a single sample in a study of ipilimumab plus nivolumab after autologous stem cell transplantation. Sequencing was performed with immunoSEQ multiplex PCR; in TCRdb, only in-frame clones are kept and a portion is missing. Of some 41,000 clones listed, 80% to 95% are singletons. Sequenced material: PBMCs, taken in a trial of ipilimumab plus nivolumab as post-transplant consolidation. These receptors originate from a male donor with multiple myeloma. CDR3s include the opening cysteine and the closing phenylalanine or tryptophan. A D gene is named only where the DNA matches it firmly. A row's size may be missing; if present it is once, few, many or a size class.

d_gene	v_gene	j_gene	abundance	CDR3aa	CDR3nt
NA	TRBV19	TRBJ1-5	NA	CASSSRGASNQPQHF	TGTGCCAGTAGCAGCAGGGGAGCGAGCAATCAGCCCCAGCATTTT
NA	TRBV7-6	TRBJ2-1	NA	CASSLSYNEQFF	TGTGCCAGCAGCCTTTCCTACAATGAGCAGTTCTTC
TRBD2	TRBV2	TRBJ2-4	once	CASRGGRTNIQYF	TGTGCCAGCAGGGGCGGGAGGACCAACATTCAGTACTTC
TRBD1	TRBV7-2	TRBJ2-5	NA	CASSSIGGAGTQYF	TGTGCCAGCAGTTCTATAGGGGGCGCAGGGACCCAGTACTTC
NA	TRBV30	TRBJ2-2	NA	CAWREPPGHGGELFF	TGTGCCTGGAGGGAACCTCCGGGACACGGCGGGGAGCTGTTTTTT
NA	TRBV5-1	TRBJ2-7	NA	CASSSWSLDRDYEQYF	TGCGCCAGCAGCTCCTGGTCCCTCGACCGGGATTACGAGCAGTACTTC
NA	TRBV28	TRBJ1-6	NA	CASSLNRANSPLHF	TGTGCCAGCAGTTTAAACAGGGCGAATTCACCCCTCCACTTT
TRBD2	TRBV9	TRBJ2-5	NA	CASSVMGREAETQYF	TGTGCCAGCAGCGTAATGGGTCGGGAGGCGGAGACCCAGTACTTC
TRBD2	TRBV6-5	TRBJ2-5	NA	CASSYIGGQETQYF	TGTGCCAGCAGTTACATCGGGGGGCAAGAGACCCAGTACTTC
TRBD1	TRBV6-5	TRBJ1-2	NA	CASSLLQDRNYGYTF	TGTGCCAGCAGCCTTCTGCAGGACAGGAACTATGGCTACACCTTC
TRBD2	TRBV28	TRBJ2-7	NA	CASRMTSGGADEQYF	TGTGCCAGCAGAATGACTAGCGGGGGGGCAGACGAGCAGTACTTC
NA	TRBV9	TRBJ2-2	NA	CASSVGWAGGNTGELFF	TGTGCCAGCAGCGTGGGATGGGCCGGGGGGAACACCGGGGAGCTGTTTTTT
NA	TRBV19	TRBJ1-1	NA	CASSPGGHRPNTEAFF	TGTGCCAGTAGCCCGGGGGGCCATCGGCCGAACACTGAAGCTTTCTTT
NA	TRBV6-6	TRBJ1-1	NA	CASSLIQGNTEAFF	TGTGCCAGCAGTTTAATACAGGGGAACACTGAAGCTTTCTTT
NA	TRBV4-3	TRBJ2-3	NA	CASSQGSGLAGADTQYF	TGCGCCAGCAGCCAAGGGTCCGGCCTAGCAGGCGCAGATACGCAGTATTTT
NA	TRBV5-1	TRBJ2-3	NA	CASSLAGLNTDTQYF	TGCGCCAGCAGCTTGGCGGGGCTGAACACAGATACGCAGTATTTT
NA	TRBV7-2	TRBJ2-7	NA	CASSPNRGGLSYEQYF	TGTGCCAGCAGCCCGAACAGGGGAGGATTATCCTACGAGCAGTACTTC
TRBD2	TRBV5-4	TRBJ2-1	NA	CASSRGAGGTSFNEQFF	TGTGCCAGCAGCAGGGGAGCGGGGGGGACATCGTTTAATGAGCAGTTCTTC
TRBD1	TRBV7-6	TRBJ2-7	once	CASSRDDRGDEQYF	TGTGCCAGCAGCCGAGACGACAGGGGAGACGAGCAGTACTTC
TRBD1	TRBV4-1	TRBJ2-7	NA	CASSQPNRGRNNEQYF	TGCGCCAGCAGCCAACCAAACAGGGGGCGCAACAACGAGCAGTACTTC
TRBD1	TRBV29-1	TRBJ2-1	NA	CSVGRDRGGNEQFF	TGCAGCGTTGGCCGGGACAGGGGGGGGAATGAGCAGTTCTTC
NA	TRBV4-3	TRBJ2-1	NA	CASSQNRGYNEQFF	TGCGCCAGCAGCCAAAACCGGGGGTACAATGAGCAGTTCTTC
NA	TRBV29-1	TRBJ1-2	NA	CSVPVLSRYGYTF	TGCAGCGTTCCCGTCCTCTCCCGGTATGGCTACACCTTC
NA	TRBV4-2	TRBJ1-5	NA	CASSQDPSGVNQPQHF	TGTGCCAGCAGCCAAGATCCATCGGGGGTCAATCAGCCCCAGCATTTT
TRBD1	TRBV14	TRBJ1-2	NA	CASATGVSGGYTF	TGTGCCAGCGCTACAGGGGTTTCGGGTGGCTACACCTTC
TRBD1	TRBV6-5	TRBJ2-7	NA	CASKGQGVYEQYF	TGTGCCAGCAAGGGACAGGGTGTTTACGAGCAGTACTTC
NA	TRBV5-6	TRBJ1-4	NA	CASSTDRRRKLFF	TGTGCCAGCAGCACCGACCGCCGGAGAAAACTGTTTTTT
TRBD2	TRBV9	TRBJ2-2	NA	CASSVATSGSSGGELFF	TGTGCCAGCAGCGTAGCAACTAGCGGGAGTTCGGGCGGGGAGCTGTTTTTT
NA	TRBV11-3	TRBJ2-2	NA	CASSSYNTGELFF	TGTGCCAGCAGCTCTTACAACACCGGGGAGCTGTTTTTT
NA	TRBV4-2	TRBJ1-1	once	CASSQGPRNTEAFF	TGTGCCAGCAGCCAAGGGCCCAGGAACACTGAAGCTTTCTTT
NA	TRBV13	TRBJ1-2	NA	CASSLASTGRVYGYTF	TGTGCCAGCAGCTTGGCTTCGACGGGGAGGGTCTATGGCTACACCTTC
NA	TRBV7-9	TRBJ2-2	NA	CASSAPSGVPTGELFF	TGTGCCAGCAGCGCCCCCTCGGGGGTCCCCACCGGGGAGCTGTTTTTT
TRBD1	TRBV9	TRBJ1-1	NA	CASSSPGGAGWTEAFF	TGTGCCAGCAGCTCACCAGGGGGGGCAGGGTGGACTGAAGCTTTCTTT
NA	TRBV11-2	TRBJ2-4	NA	CASSFSGIGSHKNIQYF	TGTGCCAGCAGCTTCTCCGGGATAGGGTCCCACAAAAACATTCAGTACTTC
TRBD1	TRBV11-3	TRBJ2-5	NA	CASSLGTGTQETQYF	TGTGCCAGCAGCTTAGGGACAGGGACCCAAGAGACCCAGTACTTC
TRBD2	TRBV5-3	TRBJ2-7	NA	CARSFPRTSGPGRTYEQYF	TGTGCCAGAAGCTTCCCTAGGACTAGCGGACCAGGGAGAACCTACGAGCAGTACTTC
NA	TRBV10-3	TRBJ2-7	NA	CATTVGGSSYEQYF	TGTGCCACCACCGTTGGGGGGAGCTCCTACGAGCAGTACTTC
NA	TRBV9	TRBJ1-2	NA	CASSVGDTNYGYTF	TGTGCCAGCAGCGTAGGGGACACTAACTATGGCTACACCTTC
TRBD2	TRBV5-1	TRBJ2-1	NA	CASSLGLAGVVDEQFF	TGCGCCAGCAGCTTGGGTTTGGCGGGAGTAGTAGATGAGCAGTTCTTC
TRBD1	TRBV7-2	TRBJ1-4	NA	CASSLWGQRRGKLFF	TGTGCCAGCAGCTTATGGGGACAGCGACGTGGAAAACTGTTTTTT
NA	TRBV9	TRBJ2-1	NA	CASSVVMGGTDEQFF	TGTGCCAGCAGCGTAGTTATGGGGGGAACGGATGAGCAGTTCTTC
TRBD1	TRBV28	TRBJ1-5	NA	CASSSGTEYSGNQPQHF	TGTGCCAGCAGTTCCGGGACAGAGTATTCGGGCAATCAGCCCCAGCATTTT
NA	TRBV4-3	TRBJ2-1	NA	CASSQVIGNEQFF	TGCGCCAGCAGCCAAGTAATCGGAAATGAGCAGTTCTTC
NA	TRBV9	TRBJ2-1	NA	CASSVAFQGAYNEQFF	TGTGCCAGCAGCGTAGCTTTCCAGGGTGCCTACAATGAGCAGTTCTTC
NA	TRBV5-1	TRBJ2-5	NA	CASSVASVGTQTQYF	TGCGCCAGCAGCGTAGCCTCCGTAGGTACCCAGACCCAGTACTTC
NA	TRBV6-5	TRBJ1-2	NA	CASSFSGGVNYGYTF	TGTGCCAGCAGCTTTTCGGGGGGGGTGAACTATGGCTACACCTTC
NA	TRBV7-8	TRBJ1-6	NA	CASSLSGTTGSPLHF	TGTGCCAGCAGCTTAAGTGGCACAACGGGTTCACCCCTCCACTTT
TRBD1	TRBV7-2	TRBJ2-5	NA	CASSRDSLLETQYF	TGTGCCAGCAGCCGGGACAGTTTATTGGAGACCCAGTACTTC
NA	TRBV11-2	TRBJ1-6	NA	CASSLRAGDNSPLHF	TGTGCCAGCAGCTTACGGGCAGGGGATAATTCACCCCTCCACTTT
NA	TRBV7-9	TRBJ1-1	NA	CASSLAPGVNTEAFF	TGTGCCAGCAGCTTAGCCCCGGGGGTGAACACTGAAGCTTTCTTT
NA	TRBV27	TRBJ2-7	NA	CASRGPYEQYF	TGTGCCAGCAGGGGTCCATACGAGCAGTACTTC
NA	TRBV5-1	TRBJ1-2	NA	CASSLDAGLAYGYTF	TGCGCCAGCAGCTTGGATGCAGGGCTGGCCTATGGCTACACCTTC
NA	TRBV19	TRBJ1-4	NA	CASSATSLSANEKLFF	TGTGCCAGTAGTGCGACTTCCCTTTCAGCTAATGAAAAACTGTTTTTT
NA	TRBV28	TRBJ2-1	NA	CASSLVSSYNEQFF	TGTGCCAGCAGTTTAGTCTCCAGTTACAATGAGCAGTTCTTC
NA	TRBV6-1	TRBJ2-7	NA	CASSENRGGNEQYF	TGTGCCAGCAGTGAAAACAGGGGAGGCAACGAGCAGTACTTC
NA	TRBV28	TRBJ1-1	NA	CASSLTVEAFF	TGTGCCAGCAGTTTAACAGTAGAAGCTTTCTTT
TRBD2	TRBV2	TRBJ2-1	NA	CASSPKGDYNNEQFF	TGTGCCAGCAGCCCAAAAGGGGACTACAACAATGAGCAGTTCTTC